This passage covers 17 T cell receptor beta chains from one sample sequenced in a study of early T cells in non-severe SARS-CoV-2 infection. TCRdb reprocessed the 5' RACE reads with MiXCR, giving one entry per CDR3 protein. This table has tens of thousands of distinct CDR3 sequences, about 14% appearing once. The sample was whole blood. The receptors were gathered from an adult who was a healthcare worker with PCR-confirmed SARS-CoV-2 infection or an uninfected control (not recorded which).

There are many counts of this clonotype. V and J are TRBV2 and TRBJ1-1; 7 bases line up with TRBD1. With 7 bases clipped from V and 5 bases from J, the junction kept 10 bases outside the gene matches. This CDR3 is built from 14 residues. The germline CDR1 and CDR2 sequences are SNHLY and FYNNEI. CDR3 coding DNA: TGTGCCAGCAATCGGGAGGCAGGGGGGACTGAAGCTTTCTTT. Encoded protein: CASNREAGGTEAFF. The full variable domain, in which reference TRBV2 and TRBJ1-1 provide the parts outside the CDR3, is EPEVTQTPSHQVTQMGQEVILRCVPISNHLYFYWYRQILGQKVEFLVSFYNNEISEKSEIFDDQFSVERPDGSNFTLKIRSTKLEDSAMYFCASNREAGGTEAFFGQGTRLTVV.

The chain carries TRBV5-1 and TRBJ2-1; 11 nucleotides align to TRBD2. Trimming took 4 bases from V and 5 from J; bases not matched to a gene: 11. Germline-derived CDR1 and CDR2 are SGHRS and YFSETQ. The CDR3 is 17 residues long. The CDR3 loop is CASSQGTSGRGDNEQFF. The CDR3 DNA follows: TGCGCCAGCAGCCAGGGGACTAGCGGAAGGGGTGACAATGAGCAGTTCTTC.

This clonotype occurred many times. The rearrangement uses TRBV7-6 and TRBJ2-7, with unresolved D. CDR1 SGHVS and CDR2 FNYEAQ come from the germline V gene. The CDR3 length is 14 residues. V lost 2 bases to trimming and J lost 5 bases, with 13 bases between them. The CDR3: CASSLRLSSDEQYF. Written as DNA, the CDR3 is TGTGCCAGCAGCTTAAGGTTATCGAGCGACGAGCAGTACTTC.

This clonotype came up many times. This chain joins TRBV11-2 and TRBJ1-3; tentatively, D is TRBD1 (5 bases). Germline-derived CDR1 and CDR2 are SGHAT and FQNNGV. The CDR3 sequence is 15 residues long. V dropped 3 bases and J dropped 1 base, with 10 bases sitting between them. The CDR3 loop is CASSFAGGSGNTIYF. The CDR3 DNA reads TGTGCCAGCAGCTTCGCCGGGGGGTCTGGAAACACCATATATTTT.

This clonotype was observed a handful of times. The chain combines TRBV6-5 with TRBJ1-1; D is undetermined. Germline-derived CDR1 and CDR2 are MNHEY and SVGAGI. Trimming removed 6 bases from V and 0 bases from J, with 8 bases in between. This CDR3 comprises 13 residues. The CDR3 reads CASRATLNTEAFF. As DNA, the CDR3 is TGTGCCAGCAGGGCGACACTGAACACTGAAGCTTTCTTT.

The table lists this clonotype with many counts. V gene TRBV6-2 or TRBV6-3 combines with J gene TRBJ2-1, with D perhaps matching TRBD2 (5 bases). Between the trimmed V and J ends, which lost 6 bases and 5 bases, there was a span of 11 bases. Germline V gives CDR1 MNHEY, CDR2 SVGEGT. This CDR3 is built from 13 residues. The chain's CDR3 is CASRWTGNNEQFF. The CDR3 region has the DNA TGTGCCAGCAGGTGGACTGGAAACAATGAGCAGTTCTTC.

The sample holds many counts of this clonotype. This chain connects TRBV5-4 to TRBJ1-4; D is ambiguous. The germline V and J ends were trimmed by 4 bases and 0 bases, with 10 bases remaining between them. This CDR3 is 15 amino acids long. In germline, CDR1 is SGHNT, CDR2 YYREEE (reference sequence). CDR3: CASSLLKATNEKLFF. In DNA, the CDR3 is TGTGCCAGCAGCCTCCTAAAGGCAACTAATGAAAAACTGTTTTTT.

The rearrangement links TRBV29-1 to TRBJ2-7, with D perhaps being TRBD1 or TRBD2 (6 bases each). This CDR3 has 13 amino acids. Per the germline V gene, CDR1 is SQVTM and CDR2 is ANQGSEA. Trimming took 6 bases from V and 3 from J, leaving 15 bases between them. The CDR3 DNA reads as TGCAGCGTGGGGAGGACAGACATCTACGAGCAGTACTTC. Translated: CSVGRTDIYEQYF.

There are many counts of this clonotype. V and J are TRBV7-3 and TRBJ1-6; perhaps TRBD1 as D (5 bases). This CDR3 contains 15 residues. Trimming cost V 1 base and J 3 bases, with 7 bases left between them. CDR1 is SGHTA and CDR2 is FQGTGA in the germline V gene. CDR3 residues: CASSLRGDYNSPLHF. DNA of the CDR3: TGTGCCAGCAGCTTAAGGGGGGACTATAATTCACCCCTCCACTTT.

This clonotype was recorded many times. V gene TRBV20-1 combines with J gene TRBJ2-2; D ambiguous. V was trimmed by 1 base and J by 1 base, leaving 7 bases between them. This CDR3 spans 14 amino acids. The germline V gene has CDR1 DFQATT and CDR2 SNEGSKA (reference sequence). The CDR3 here is CSARGKGNTGELFF. CDR3 DNA sequence: TGCAGTGCTAGAGGCAAGGGGAACACCGGGGAGCTGTTTTTT.

V gene TRBV7-9 combines with J gene TRBJ2-1; TRBD2 agrees at 10 bases. The CDR3 consists of 14 residues. Germline-derived CDR1 and CDR2 are SEHNR and FQNEAQ (reference sequence). After removal of 5 bases from V and 5 bases from J, the junction contained 3 bases not matched to a gene. The CDR3 reads CASSLGLADNEQFF. As DNA, the CDR3 is TGTGCCAGCAGCCTTGGACTAGCGGACAATGAGCAGTTCTTC.

This clonotype has only a few counts. The rearrangement joins TRBV6-5 to TRBJ2-6; TRBD1 matches 8 bases. Germline CDR1 and CDR2: MNHEY and SVGAGI. The CDR3 loop spans 14 amino acids. Trimming at V came to 7 bases and at J to 6 bases, leaving 5 bases not matched to a gene. The CDR3 nucleotides read TGTGCCAGCAAGGGGCAGGGGGCGGCCAACGTCCTGACTTTC. Translation gives CASKGQGAANVLTF.

J is TRBJ2-3 and V is TRBV7-2; D possibly corresponds to TRBD1 (6 bases). CDR3 size: 14 residues. V was cut by 5 bases and J by 2 bases, with 11 bases left in between. Germline assignment: CDR1 SGHTA and CDR2 FQGNSA. The CDR3: CASSLGTFTDTQYF. The CDR3 DNA reads as TGTGCCAGCAGCCTCGGGACATTCACAGATACGCAGTATTTT. The complete variable domain, with remaining parts taken from reference TRBV7-2 and TRBJ2-3, reads GAGVSQSPSNKVTEKGKDVELRCDPISGHTALYWYRQSLGQGLEFLIYFQGNSAPDKSGLPSDRFSAERTGGSVSTLTIQRTQQEDSAVYLCASSLGTFTDTQYFGPGTRLTVL.

This clonotype was observed a few times. This rearrangement joins TRBV19 to TRBJ2-3; TRBD2 agrees at 12 bases. The CDR3 is made up of 16 amino acids. Germline V gives CDR1 LNHDA, CDR2 SQIVND (reference sequence). V was pared by 5 bases and J by 4 bases, with 7 bases of the junction left unmatched. CDR3: CASSVLAGGTPDTQYF. The CDR3 nucleotides are TGTGCCAGTAGTGTACTAGCGGGAGGTACCCCAGATACGCAGTATTTT.

This clonotype appeared a single time. A read error may be the cause here, since a much bigger clone is one base away. This chain joins TRBV10-3 and TRBJ2-7; D gene ambiguous. The length of the CDR3 is 14 residues. The V gene lost 5 bases and the J gene lost 0 bases, with 11 bases spanning the gap. CDR1 is ENHRY and CDR2 is SYGVKD in the germline V gene. The CDR3, as DNA: TGTGCCATCAGTAGAAGCGAGAGCTCCTACGAGCAGTACTTC. It is translated as CAISRSESSYEQYF.

This chain joins TRBV9 and TRBJ2-7, with TRBD2 matching 7 bases. The germline CDR1 and CDR2 sequences are SGDLS and YYNGEE. J was trimmed by 4 bases and V by 0 bases; bases with no gene match: 4. This CDR3 contains 14 residues. The CDR3, as DNA: TGTGCCAGCAGCGTAGGTAGCGGGTTGTACGAGCAGTACTTC. It specifies CASSVGSGLYEQYF.

This clonotype was picked up a small number of times. The chain joins TRBV5-1 to TRBJ2-7; 8 positions match TRBD1. V gave up 4 bases and J gave up 5 bases; unmatched junction bases: 11. Germline V CDR1 and CDR2: SGHRS, YFSETQ. This CDR3 spans 15 amino acids. CDR3 residues: CASSNRQGFFHEQYF. The CDR3 region has the DNA TGCGCCAGCAGCAACCGACAGGGGTTCTTTCACGAGCAGTACTTC.